The T cell receptor beta chain described here comes from a study of blood T cell repertoires in COVID-19. The wider study: From the United States, Italy and Spain came samples of acute and convalescent COVID-19.

Trimming cost V 4 bases and J 2 bases; bases outside gene matches: 14. Germline V gene lookup returns CDR1 LGHDT and CDR2 YNNKEL (reference sequence). The CDR3 is 19 amino acids. Produced via immunoSEQ multiplex PCR; TCRdb's table is partial and in-frame only. The sample gives fewer than 400,000 clones, about 87% of which show up once; just under 9% is in the top ten. This TCR came from a woman under 30 who had recovered from COVID-19. The chain is built from TRBV3-1 (or the pseudogene TRBV3-2) and TRBJ2-7, with 13 bases matching TRBD2. The specimen sequenced was PBMCs or T cells enriched from blood (not recorded which). The CDR3 loop reads CASSRSRGTSGTITYEQYF. CDR3 in DNA: TGTGCCAGCAGCCGTTCACGAGGGACTAGCGGGACCATTACCTACGAGCAGTACTTC.